A single T cell receptor (beta chain) is shown here with its context. This sample is drawn from a study of blood T cell repertoires in COVID-19. About the study: Spain, Italy and the United States supplied samples that represented acute and convalescent COVID-19.

There are 16 residues in the CDR3. Trimming pared 1 base from V and 0 bases from J, leaving 11 bases between. In germline, CDR1 is SGHTA, CDR2 FQGNSA. Original handling: Nucleated cell number was recorded as an estimate derived from reference gene primer amplification. This table comes from immunoSEQ multiplex PCR, and its TCRdb copy is limited to in-frame clones, with some not included. That table supplies the V and J calls and clone size; D and trimming were determined from the DNA. The sample has a few hundred thousand clones; about nine tenths are singletons. The sequence was collected from a woman aged 40 to 50 who had recovered from COVID-19. The sequenced material came from peripheral blood. The V gene is TRBV7-2, the J gene TRBJ2-3; the D gene is possibly TRBD2 (5 bases). In DNA form, the CDR3 reads TGTGCCAGCAGCTTAGGGGTCGGGATAAGCACAGATACGCAGTATTTT. Amino acids: CASSLGVGISTDTQYF. The full variable domain, completed using reference TRBV7-2 and TRBJ2-3, is GAGVSQSPSNKVTEKGKDVELRCDPISGHTALYWYRQSLGQGLEFLIYFQGNSAPDKSGLPSDRFSAERTGGSVSTLTIQRTQQEDSAVYLCASSLGVGISTDTQYFGPGTRLTVL.